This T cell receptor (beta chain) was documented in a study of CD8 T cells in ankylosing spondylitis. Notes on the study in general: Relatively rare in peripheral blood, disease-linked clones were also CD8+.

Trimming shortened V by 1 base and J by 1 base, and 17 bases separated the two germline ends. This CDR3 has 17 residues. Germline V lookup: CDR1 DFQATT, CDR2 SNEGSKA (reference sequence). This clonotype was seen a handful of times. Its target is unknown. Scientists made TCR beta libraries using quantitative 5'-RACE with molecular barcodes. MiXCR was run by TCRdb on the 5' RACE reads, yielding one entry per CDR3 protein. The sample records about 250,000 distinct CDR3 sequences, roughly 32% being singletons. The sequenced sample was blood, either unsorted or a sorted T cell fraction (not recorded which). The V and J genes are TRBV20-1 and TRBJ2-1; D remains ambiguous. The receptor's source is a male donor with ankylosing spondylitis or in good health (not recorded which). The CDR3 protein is CSARGRLGGRSYNEQFF. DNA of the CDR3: TGCAGTGCTAGAGGCCGCCTTGGCGGTCGGTCCTACAATGAGCAGTTCTTC.